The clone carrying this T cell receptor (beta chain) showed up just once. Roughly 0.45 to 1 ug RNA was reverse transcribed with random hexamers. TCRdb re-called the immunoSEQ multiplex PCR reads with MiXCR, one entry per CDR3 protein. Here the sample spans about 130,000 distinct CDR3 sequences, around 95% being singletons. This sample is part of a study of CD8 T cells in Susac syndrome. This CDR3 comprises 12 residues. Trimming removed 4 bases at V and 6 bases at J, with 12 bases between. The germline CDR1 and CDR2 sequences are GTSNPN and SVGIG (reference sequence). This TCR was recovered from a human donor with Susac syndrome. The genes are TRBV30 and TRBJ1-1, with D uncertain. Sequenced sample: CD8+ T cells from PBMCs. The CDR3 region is CAWTKQAPEAFF. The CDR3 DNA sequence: TGTGCCTGGACGAAGCAGGCCCCTGAAGCTTTCTTT.